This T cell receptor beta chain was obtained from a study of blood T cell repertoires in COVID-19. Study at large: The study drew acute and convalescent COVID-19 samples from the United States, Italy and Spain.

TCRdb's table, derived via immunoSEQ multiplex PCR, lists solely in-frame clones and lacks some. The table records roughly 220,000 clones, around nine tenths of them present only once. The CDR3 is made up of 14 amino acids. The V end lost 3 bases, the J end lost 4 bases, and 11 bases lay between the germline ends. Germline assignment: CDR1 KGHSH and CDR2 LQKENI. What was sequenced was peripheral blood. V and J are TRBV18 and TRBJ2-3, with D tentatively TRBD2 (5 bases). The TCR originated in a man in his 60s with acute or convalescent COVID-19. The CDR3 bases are TGTGCCAGCTCACCCGGGGTGGGCGCAGATACGCAGTATTTT. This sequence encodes CASSPGVGADTQYF. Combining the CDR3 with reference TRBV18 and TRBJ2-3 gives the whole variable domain NAGVMQNPRHLVRRRGQEARLRCSPMKGHSHVYWYRQLPEEGLKFMVYLQKENIIDESGMPKERFSAEFPKEGPSILRIQQVVRGDSAAYFCASSPGVGADTQYFGPGTRLTVL.